A single sample gave rise to the 25 T cell receptor beta chains below, sequenced in a study of graft-versus-host responses after intestinal transplantation. Graft-derived tissue was subjected to processing to liberate intraepithelial and lamina propria lymphocytes. Data came from immunoSEQ multiplex PCR; TCRdb stores just in-frame clones and leaves some out. Of 35,000 to 40,000 clones in the sample, about 85% are singletons; the top ten hold about a sixth. This specimen consisted of ileum tissue, obtained 200 to 210 days after intestinal transplant. The receptors shown here come from a human patient who received an intestinal transplant, so some T cells may come from the graft donor.

This chain uses TRBV27 with TRBJ1-2; 9 nucleotides align to TRBD1. The germline CDR1 and CDR2 sequences are MNHEY and SMNVEV (reference sequence). Trimming took 3 bases from V and 5 from J; bases not matched to a gene: 1. CDR3 length: 13 residues. CDR3 protein: CASSLGTGYGYTF. In DNA, the CDR3 is TGTGCCAGCAGTTTGGGGACAGGGTATGGCTACACCTTC.

The chain combines TRBV28 with TRBJ1-1, with no clear D. The CDR3 spans 15 residues. V gave up 6 bases and J gave up 0 bases, with 14 bases separating them. Germline-derived CDR1 and CDR2 are MDHEN and SYDVKM. CDR3 loop: CASRPIGDLNTEAFF. CDR3 nucleotides: TGTGCCAGCAGGCCCATTGGGGATTTGAACACTGAAGCTTTCTTT.

This sequence joins TRBV5-1 and TRBJ2-3; perhaps TRBD2 as D (7 bases). The CDR3 is made up of 15 amino acids. The germline gives CDR1 SGHRS, CDR2 YFSETQ. Deletions cut 0 bases from V and 5 bases from J, with 13 bases between. CDR3 sequence: CASSLVGGPEDTQYF. The CDR3 DNA reads as TGCGCCAGCAGCTTGGTGGGGGGGCCGGAAGATACGCAGTATTTT.

The chain employs TRBV25-1 and TRBJ1-4; possible D gene TRBD1, 6 bases. The CDR3 extends over 15 amino acids. Trimming cost V 4 bases and J 8 bases, with 17 bases left between them. Germline CDR1 and CDR2: MGHDK and SYGVNS. CDR3 DNA sequence: TGTGCCAGCAGTGTCCCCTCCTCAGGGGAGGAAAAACTGTTTTTT. Protein: CASSVPSSGEEKLFF.

V gene TRBV6-1 combines with J gene TRBJ1-1; D is uncertain. The CDR3 totals 19 residues. Germline lookup yields CDR1 MNHNS and CDR2 SASEGT. Trimming took 2 bases from V and 5 from J, leaving 27 bases between them. CDR3 in DNA: TGTGCCAGCAGTGAAATTCGGACCCTTCTCACCGTAGGTCGGACTGAAGCTTTCTTT. It translates to CASSEIRTLLTVGRTEAFF.

CDR3 loop: CASSLTSNQPQHF. The CDR3 nucleotides read TGTGCCAGCAGTTTAACTAGCAATCAGCCCCAGCATTTT. The chain has TRBV28 and TRBJ1-5, with unresolved D. The germline CDR1 and CDR2 sequences are MDHEN and SYDVKM. CDR3 size: 13 residues. V lost 2 bases and J lost 0, with 2 bases in between.

The sample holds one count of this clone. The chain recombines TRBV27 with TRBJ2-3; possible D gene TRBD2, 5 bases. Germline V CDR1 and CDR2: MNHEY, SMNVEV (reference sequence). V lost 3 bases and J lost 2, with 12 bases in between. The CDR3 is 15 residues long. CDR3 in amino acids: CASSLPLALTDTQYF. As DNA, the CDR3 is TGTGCCAGCAGTTTGCCTCTAGCCCTCACAGATACGCAGTATTTT.

This chain uses TRBV2 with TRBJ1-2; D not resolved. Germline values: CDR1 SNHLY, CDR2 FYNNEI. V shed 7 bases and J shed 4 bases, with 13 bases lying between them. This CDR3 has 13 amino acids. This chain's CDR3 is CASKLQALYGYTF. In DNA, the CDR3 is TGTGCCAGCAAGCTTCAGGCGCTCTATGGCTACACCTTC.

This chain connects TRBV7-2 to TRBJ2-7; no clear D gene. The CDR3 runs 13 residues. Per germline, CDR1 SGHTA and CDR2 FQGNSA. V was pared by 2 bases and J by 0 bases, with 5 bases between. The CDR3 region is CASSLTDSYEQYF. CDR3 DNA: TGTGCCAGCAGCTTAACAGACTCCTACGAGCAGTACTTC.

The genes are TRBV11-2 and TRBJ2-2; D is perhaps TRBD2 (5 bases). CDR3 length: 12 amino acids. Germline loops: CDR1 SGHAT, CDR2 FQNNGV. Trimming stripped 8 bases from V and 5 bases from J, with 9 bases between. The CDR3 bases are TGTGCCAGCGTAGGACTTACCGGGGAGCTGTTTTTT. It yields the protein CASVGLTGELFF. The whole variable domain, remainder taken from reference TRBV11-2 and TRBJ2-2, is EAGVAQSPRYKIIEKRQSVAFWCNPISGHATLYWYQQILGQGPKLLIQFQNNGVVDDSQLPKDRFSAERLKGVDSTLKIQPAKLEDSAVYLCASVGLTGELFFGEGSRLTVL.

For the CDR3, the DNA is TGTGCCAGCTCACCATTGCCAGGCCAAGAGACCCAGTACTTC. Residues: CASSPLPGQETQYF. This chain joins TRBV18 and TRBJ2-5; D is ambiguous. V was clipped by 2 bases and J by 1 base, with 8 bases between them. The V gene's germline CDR1 is KGHSH and CDR2 LQKENI. The CDR3 contains 14 residues.

The genes are TRBV5-5 and TRBJ2-2; perhaps TRBD1 as D (5 bases). This CDR3 spans 15 amino acids. The V end lost 4 bases, the J end lost 2 bases, and 12 bases lay between the germline ends. Germline CDR1 is SGHKS and CDR2 is YYEKEE (reference sequence). The CDR3 DNA sequence: TGTGCCAGCAGCCTCCGGACACCCAACACCGGGGAGCTGTTTTTT. Its translation: CASSLRTPNTGELFF.

The chain carries TRBV5-1 and TRBJ2-7; D may be TRBD2 (6 bases). The germline V gene encodes CDR1 SGHRS and CDR2 YFSETQ. V gave up 1 base and J gave up 2 bases, with 10 bases separating them. This CDR3 is 14 amino acids long. This CDR3 is CASSLRGGAYEQYF. The CDR3, as DNA: TGCGCCAGCAGCTTGCGCGGCGGGGCCTACGAGCAGTACTTC.

The V and J genes are TRBV11-2 and TRBJ2-3, with TRBD2 identical over 9 bases. The junction had 1 base not matched to a gene; V was cut back by 3 bases and J by 3 bases. The CDR3 loop spans 14 amino acids. Germline V CDR1 and CDR2: SGHAT, FQNNGV. In nucleotides, the CDR3 is TGTGCCAGCAGCTTGCTAGCGGGAACAGATACGCAGTATTTT. Residues: CASSLLAGTDTQYF.

The CDR3: CASSTDRSSYEQYF. CDR3 in DNA: TGTGCCAGCAGTACCGACAGGAGTTCCTACGAGCAGTACTTC. The chain couples TRBV6-5 to TRBJ2-7; a weak D match, TRBD1 (6 bases). This CDR3 has 14 amino acids. Trimming left V 5 bases short and J 1 base short, with 12 bases between. Germline V gene data show CDR1 as MNHEY and CDR2 as SVGAGI.

V gene TRBV11-2 combines with J gene TRBJ2-3; 7 nucleotides match TRBD2. The germline V gene encodes CDR1 SGHAT and CDR2 FQNNGV. V lost 4 bases to trimming and J lost 13 bases; unmatched junction nucleotides: 5. The CDR3 runs to 11 residues. CDR3: CASSSGLGKYF. The CDR3 DNA sequence: TGTGCCAGCAGCTCTGGACTAGGGAAGTATTTT.

This clone occurred once. The chain combines TRBV18 with TRBJ2-2; D gene unclear. The CDR3 has 11 residues. In germline, CDR1 is KGHSH, CDR2 LQKENI. Trimming stripped 2 bases from V and 7 bases from J, with 2 bases between. The CDR3 DNA follows: TGTGCCAGCTCACCAGTCGGGGAGCTGTTTTTT. Translated, it gives CASSPVGELFF.

The rearrangement links TRBV4-2 to TRBJ2-1; D is undetermined. Germline V CDR1 and CDR2: LGHNA, YNFKEQ. V was shortened by 9 bases and J by 1 base, with 16 bases between the two germline ends. This CDR3 has 15 residues. In DNA, the CDR3 is TGTGCCAGTAGGACGTTCCCCACATCCTACAATGAGCAGTTCTTC. The encoded protein is CASRTFPTSYNEQFF.

The chain uses TRBV4-1 and TRBJ2-1; 8 nucleotides align to TRBD2. Germline V gives CDR1 MGHRA, CDR2 YSYEKL. V shed 0 bases, J shed 2 bases, and the junction held 6 bases outside the gene matches. The CDR3 sequence is 17 residues long. CDR3 nucleotide sequence: TGCGCCAGCAGCCAAGATCCCGGGGGGGACCCCTACAATGAGCAGTTCTTC. This translates into CASSQDPGGDPYNEQFF.

J is TRBJ2-1 and V is TRBV5-4, with TRBD1 matching over 9 bases. The germline V gene encodes CDR1 SGHNT and CDR2 YYREEE (reference sequence). This CDR3 spans 13 amino acids. V lost 4 bases, J lost 9 bases, and 5 bases stayed unmatched. The CDR3 DNA reads as TGTGCCAGCAGCAGGGACAGGGACGGTGAGCAGTTCTTC. Translated: CASSRDRDGEQFF.

This clone was seen more than once but under ten times. The chain carries TRBV7-8 and TRBJ2-7; 8 nucleotides agree with TRBD2. Germline CDR1 is SGHVS and CDR2 is FQNEAQ. V shed 3 bases, J shed 0 bases, and the junction held 4 bases outside the gene matches. The CDR3 is 15 amino acids. The CDR3 region is CASSFAGGLSYEQYF. In DNA, the CDR3 is TGTGCCAGCAGCTTTGCGGGAGGTCTCTCCTACGAGCAGTACTTC.

This rearrangement joins TRBV20-1 to TRBJ2-5; tentatively, D is TRBD2 (6 bases). Germline CDR1 reads DFQATT; CDR2 reads SNEGSKA (reference sequence). CDR3 length: 11 residues. CDR3 in DNA: TGCTCCGCGTGGCGGGGAGAGACCCAGTACTTC. Amino acid sequence: CSAWRGETQYF.

J is TRBJ1-4 and V is TRBV5-4, with 7 bases lining up with TRBD1. This CDR3 has 16 amino acids. Per germline, CDR1 SGHNT and CDR2 YYREEE (reference sequence). The ends lost 4 bases at V and 4 bases at J; junction bases unmatched: 10. CDR3 sequence reads: CASSANRGSGNEKLFF. CDR3 in DNA: TGTGCCAGCAGCGCGAACAGGGGCAGTGGTAATGAAAAACTGTTTTTT.

V usage is TRBV10-3 and J usage is TRBJ2-1, with TRBD2 identical over 11 bases. The CDR3 sequence is 17 residues long. The V and J ends lost 2 bases and 2 bases, in that order; junction bases with no gene match: 5. CDR1 and CDR2 (germline): ENHRY, SYGVKD. CDR3 DNA sequence: TGTGCCATCAGTGAGAGGACTAGCGGGTTGACCTACAATGAGCAGTTCTTC. Its protein product is CAISERTSGLTYNEQFF.

The chain links TRBV4-1 to TRBJ2-7; 8 bases agree with TRBD2. This CDR3 comprises 15 residues. With V trimmed by 2 bases and J by 2 bases, 5 bases remained unmatched. Germline loops: CDR1 MGHRA, CDR2 YSYEKL. The CDR3 coding sequence is TGCGCCAGCAGCCAACTAGCGGGCCCACCCTACGAGCAGTACTTC. Its translation: CASSQLAGPPYEQYF.